This T cell receptor beta chain comes out of a study of blood T cell repertoires in COVID-19. Turning to this clone: A junction boundary mismatches the germline segment, possibly from a read error.

The germline gives CDR1 SGHKS, CDR2 YYEKEE (reference sequence). This CDR3 is built from 12 residues. Clones were sequenced by immunoSEQ multiplex PCR, and TCRdb holds only the in-frame ones, with some missing. The sample gives 150,000 to 200,000 clones, around 81% of which show up once; approximately 5.4% is in the top ten. Sample: PBMCs or T cells enriched from blood (not recorded which). The chain uses TRBV5-5 and TRBJ1-4; D may be TRBD1 (5 bases). This clonotype was sampled from a man in his forties who had recovered from COVID-19. For the CDR3, the DNA is TGTGCCAGCAGCTTGCCGGCAGGGAACTTTATTTTT. Amino acids: CASSLPAGNFIF.